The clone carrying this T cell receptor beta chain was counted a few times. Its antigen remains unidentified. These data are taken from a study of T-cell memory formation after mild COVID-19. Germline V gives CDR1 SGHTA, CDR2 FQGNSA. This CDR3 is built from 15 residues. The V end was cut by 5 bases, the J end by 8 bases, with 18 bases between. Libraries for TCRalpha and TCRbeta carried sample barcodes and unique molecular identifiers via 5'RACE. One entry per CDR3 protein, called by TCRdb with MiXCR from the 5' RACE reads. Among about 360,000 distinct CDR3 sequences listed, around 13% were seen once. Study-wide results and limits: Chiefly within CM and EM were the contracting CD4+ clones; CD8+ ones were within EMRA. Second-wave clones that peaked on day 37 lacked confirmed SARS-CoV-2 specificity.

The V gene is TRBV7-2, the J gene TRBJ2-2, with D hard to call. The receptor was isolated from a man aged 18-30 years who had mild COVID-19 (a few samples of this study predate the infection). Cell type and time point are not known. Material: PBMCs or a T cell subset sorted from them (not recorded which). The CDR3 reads CASSTPNRGRGELFF. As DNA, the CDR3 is TGTGCCAGCAGCACCCCAAACCGCGGAAGAGGGGAGCTGTTTTTT.